This TCR beta chain is drawn from a study of Ad26.COV2.S vaccination and SARS-CoV-2 variants. Whole-study context: A participant enrolled in the COV1001 Ad26.COV2.S trial arm provided the sample. Participants got Ad26.COV2.S intramuscularly, once or twice 56 days apart.

Study-level findings and limits: Non-spike TCR breadth was similar in vaccine and placebo recipients.

Deletions cut 2 bases from V and 0 bases from J, with 8 bases between. Germline V gene lookup returns CDR1 SGHTA and CDR2 FQGNSA. This CDR3 comprises 15 residues. Concerning this clone: Its antigen is unidentified.

The method was immunoSEQ multiplex PCR; TCRdb's version includes in-frame clones alone and lacks a portion of them. Of about 350,000 clones in the sample, 88% were seen once. The sample's treatment: some 20 received Ad26.COV2.S at low or high dose, single or two shots; about 5 received placebo; per-sample allocation not given. Sampling took place 63 days after the first vaccine or placebo injection. The rearrangement links TRBV7-2 to TRBJ2-4; the D is unclear. The starting material was peripheral blood, obtained in a trial of Ad26.COV2.S vaccine versus placebo. This clonotype originated in a person between 18 and 59 years old who received the Ad26.COV2.S COVID-19 vaccine or a placebo. The CDR3 DNA follows: TGTGCCAGCAGCTTAACGGTACTAGCCAAAAACATTCAGTACTTC. Translation: CASSLTVLAKNIQYF. The full variable domain, completed using reference TRBV7-2 and TRBJ2-4, is GAGVSQSPSNKVTEKGKDVELRCDPISGHTALYWYRQSLGQGLEFLIYFQGNSAPDKSGLPSDRFSAERTGGSVSTLTIQRTQQEDSAVYLCASSLTVLAKNIQYFGAGTRLSVL.